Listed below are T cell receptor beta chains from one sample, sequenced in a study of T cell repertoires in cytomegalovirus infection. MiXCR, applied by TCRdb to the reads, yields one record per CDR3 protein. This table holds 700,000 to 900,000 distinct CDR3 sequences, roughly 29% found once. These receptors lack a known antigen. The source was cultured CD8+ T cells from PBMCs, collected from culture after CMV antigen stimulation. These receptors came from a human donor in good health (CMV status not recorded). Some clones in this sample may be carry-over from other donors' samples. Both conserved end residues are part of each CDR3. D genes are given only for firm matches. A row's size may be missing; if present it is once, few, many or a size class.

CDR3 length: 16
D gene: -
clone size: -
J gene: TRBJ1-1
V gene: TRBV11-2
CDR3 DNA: TGTGCCAGCAGCTCTTGGCTGGCAGGGCTCAACACTGAAGCTTTCTTT
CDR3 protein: CASSSWLAGLNTEAFF

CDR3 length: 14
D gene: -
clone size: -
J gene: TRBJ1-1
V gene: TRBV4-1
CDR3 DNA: TGCGCCAGCAGCCAAGATCTCCGGGGGGCTGAAGCTTTCTTT
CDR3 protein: CASSQDLRGAEAFF

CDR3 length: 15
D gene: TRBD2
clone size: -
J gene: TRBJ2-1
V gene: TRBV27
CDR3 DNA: TGTGCCAGCAGCCAGGACAGGGGACTAGCGGGTAAGCAGTTCTTC
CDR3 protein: CASSQDRGLAGKQFF

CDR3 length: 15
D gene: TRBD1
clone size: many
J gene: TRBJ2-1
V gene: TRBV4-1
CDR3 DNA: TGTGCCAGCAGCCAGGGACAGGGATCCTACAATGAGCAGTTCTTC
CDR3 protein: CASSQGQGSYNEQFF

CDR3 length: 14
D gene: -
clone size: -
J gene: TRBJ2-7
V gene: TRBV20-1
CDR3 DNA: TGCAGTGCTAGAACCCAGACAAGCTCCTACGAGCAGTACTTC
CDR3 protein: CSARTQTSSYEQYF

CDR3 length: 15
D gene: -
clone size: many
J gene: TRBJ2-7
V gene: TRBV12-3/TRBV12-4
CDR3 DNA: TGTGCCAGCACCGCCGACGGGGCTGCCCGCTACGAGCAGTACTTC
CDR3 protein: CASTADGAARYEQYF

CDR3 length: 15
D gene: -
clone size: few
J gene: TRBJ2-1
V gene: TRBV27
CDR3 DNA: TGTGCCAGCAGTTTAGTAGGGGGACGGGACAATGAGCAGTTCTTC
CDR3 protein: CASSLVGGRDNEQFF

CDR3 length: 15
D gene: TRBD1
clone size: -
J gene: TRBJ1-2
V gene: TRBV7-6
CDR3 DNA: TGTGCCAGCAGCTCCCTCCCCGGGACAGGGGATGGCTACACCTTC
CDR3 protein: CASSSLPGTGDGYTF

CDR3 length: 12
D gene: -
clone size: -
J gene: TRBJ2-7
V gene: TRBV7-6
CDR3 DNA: TGTGCCAGCAGCCCAGGAAACCACGAGCAGTACTTC
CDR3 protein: CASSPGNHEQYF

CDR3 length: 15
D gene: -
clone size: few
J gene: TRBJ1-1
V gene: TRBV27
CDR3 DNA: TGTGCCAGCAGTTTGCAGGGGCCAACGAACACTGAAGCTTTCTTT
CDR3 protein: CASSLQGPTNTEAFF

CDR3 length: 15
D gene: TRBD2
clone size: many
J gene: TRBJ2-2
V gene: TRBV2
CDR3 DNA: TGTGCCAGCAGTGCGATCTCCGGGGGGGTTGGAGAGCTGTTTTTT
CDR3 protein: CASSAISGGVGELFF

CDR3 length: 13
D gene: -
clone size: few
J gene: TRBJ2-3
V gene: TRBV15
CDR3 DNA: TGTGCCACCAGGCCTCGCACGGGAGATACGCAGTATTTT
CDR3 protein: CATRPRTGDTQYF

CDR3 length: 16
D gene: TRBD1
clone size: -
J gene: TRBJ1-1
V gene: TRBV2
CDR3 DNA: TGTGCCAGCAGTGGGGACAGGGGGCTTATGGGCACTGAAGCTTTCTTT
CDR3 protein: CASSGDRGLMGTEAFF

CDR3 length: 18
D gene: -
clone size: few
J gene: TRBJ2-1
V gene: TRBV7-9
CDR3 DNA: TGTGCCAGCAGCTTAGCCTATAGAGACAGCCGCTCCTACAATGAGCAGTTCTTC
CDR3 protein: CASSLAYRDSRSYNEQFF

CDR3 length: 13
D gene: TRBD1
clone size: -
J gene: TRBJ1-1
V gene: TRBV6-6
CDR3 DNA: TGTGCCAGCAGTTACGGGGCAGGGGGCAAAGCTTTCTTT
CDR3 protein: CASSYGAGGKAFF

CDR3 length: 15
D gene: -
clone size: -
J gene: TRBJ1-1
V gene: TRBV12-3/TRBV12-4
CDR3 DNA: TGTGCCAGCAGTCTGGTCGGGAATGCAGACACTGAAGCTTTCTTT
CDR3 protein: CASSLVGNADTEAFF

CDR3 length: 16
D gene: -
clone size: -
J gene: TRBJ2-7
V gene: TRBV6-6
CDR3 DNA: TGTGCCAGCAGTTACTCGCAGAATACGGCGTCCTACGAGCAGTACTTC
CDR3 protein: CASSYSQNTASYEQYF

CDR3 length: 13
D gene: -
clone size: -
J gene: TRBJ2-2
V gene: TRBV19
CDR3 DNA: TGTGCCAGTAGTAGACCACACACCGGGGAGCTGTTTTTT
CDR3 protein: CASSRPHTGELFF

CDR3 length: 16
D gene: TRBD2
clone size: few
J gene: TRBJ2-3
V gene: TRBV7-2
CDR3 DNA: TGTGCCAGCAGCTTAACTAGCGGGGCGAGCACAGATACGCAGTATTTT
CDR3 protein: CASSLTSGASTDTQYF

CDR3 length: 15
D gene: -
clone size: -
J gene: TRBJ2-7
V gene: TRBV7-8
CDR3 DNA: TGTGCCAGCAGCTTAGGCAACAGGGATGCCTACGAGCAGTACTTC
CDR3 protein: CASSLGNRDAYEQYF

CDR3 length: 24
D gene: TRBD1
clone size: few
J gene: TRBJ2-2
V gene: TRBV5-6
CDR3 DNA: TGTGCCAGCAGCTTGCCTCGTGGGGCCAAGACAGGGGGCCTCCTCCCGCCGAACACCGGGGAGCTGTTTTTT
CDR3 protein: CASSLPRGAKTGGLLPPNTGELFF

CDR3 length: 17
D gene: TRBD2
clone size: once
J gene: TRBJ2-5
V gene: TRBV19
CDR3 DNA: TGTGCCAGTAGTATAGATGTAGCGGGGGGATACCAAGAGACCCAGTACTTC
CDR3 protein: CASSIDVAGGYQETQYF

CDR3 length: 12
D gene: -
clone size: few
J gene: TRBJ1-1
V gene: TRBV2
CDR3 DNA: TGTGCCAGCAGTGAAGTCCAGTATGAAGCTTTCTTT
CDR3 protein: CASSEVQYEAFF

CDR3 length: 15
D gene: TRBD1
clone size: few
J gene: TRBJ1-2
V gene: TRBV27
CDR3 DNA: TGTGCCAGCAGTTCCAGCAGGGGGCCTAACTATGGCTACACCTTC
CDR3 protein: CASSSSRGPNYGYTF

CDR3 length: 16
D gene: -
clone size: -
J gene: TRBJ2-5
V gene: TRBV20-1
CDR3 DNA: TGCAGTGCTAGAGATAAGAAGAAGATTCTCCAAGAGACCCAGTACTTC
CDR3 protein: CSARDKKKILQETQYF

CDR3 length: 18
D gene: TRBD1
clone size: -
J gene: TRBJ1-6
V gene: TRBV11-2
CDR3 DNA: TGTGCCAGCAGCCTCACTCGGACAGGGACCACCTTTAATTCACCCCTCCACTTT
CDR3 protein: CASSLTRTGTTFNSPLHF

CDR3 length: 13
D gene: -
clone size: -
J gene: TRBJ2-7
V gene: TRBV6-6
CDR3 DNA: TGTGCCAGCAATGGCGGGACAGCGTACGAGCAGTACTTC
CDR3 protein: CASNGGTAYEQYF

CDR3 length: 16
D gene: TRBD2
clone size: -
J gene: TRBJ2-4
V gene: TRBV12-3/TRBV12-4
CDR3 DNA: TGTGCCAGCAGTTTCTCCTCAGCGACGGGGGGTCACATTCAGTACTTC
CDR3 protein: CASSFSSATGGHIQYF

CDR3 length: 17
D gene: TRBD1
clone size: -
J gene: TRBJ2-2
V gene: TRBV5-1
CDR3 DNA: TGCGCCAGCAGCTTTTACCGGGACAGGGGTGGCGCCGGGGAGCTGTTTTTT
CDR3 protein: CASSFYRDRGGAGELFF

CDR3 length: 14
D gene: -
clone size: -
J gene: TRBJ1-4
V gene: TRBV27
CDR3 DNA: TGTGCCAGCAGGACCGGGACACATCCTGAAAAACTGTTTTTT
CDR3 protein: CASRTGTHPEKLFF

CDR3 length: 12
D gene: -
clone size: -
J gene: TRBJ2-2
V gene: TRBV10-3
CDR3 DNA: TGTGCCATCAGTGATAACACCGGGGAGCTGTTTTTT
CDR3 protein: CAISDNTGELFF

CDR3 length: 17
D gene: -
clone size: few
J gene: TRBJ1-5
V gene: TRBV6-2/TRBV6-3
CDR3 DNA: TGTGCCAGCAGTTACTCTCCTCCGGGCTCGATCAATCAGCCCCAGCATTTT
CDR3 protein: CASSYSPPGSINQPQHF

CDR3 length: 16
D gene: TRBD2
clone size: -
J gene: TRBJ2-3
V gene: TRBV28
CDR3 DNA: TGTGCCAGCAGTTACCCTAGCGGGGGGGCCGTAGATACGCAGTATTTT
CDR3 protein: CASSYPSGGAVDTQYF

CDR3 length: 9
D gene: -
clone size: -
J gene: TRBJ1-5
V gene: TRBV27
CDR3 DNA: TGTGCCAGCGGGGTGCCCCAGCATTTT
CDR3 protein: CASGVPQHF

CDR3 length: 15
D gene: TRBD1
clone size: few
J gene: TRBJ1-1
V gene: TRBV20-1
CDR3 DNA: TGCAGTGCTAGAGATACAGGGGGCTTGAACACTGAAGCTTTCTTT
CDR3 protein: CSARDTGGLNTEAFF

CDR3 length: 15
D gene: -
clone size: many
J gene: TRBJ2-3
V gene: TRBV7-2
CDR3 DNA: TGTGCCAGCAGCTTAGAAGGTCAGGGGAGGGATACGCAGTATTTT
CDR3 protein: CASSLEGQGRDTQYF

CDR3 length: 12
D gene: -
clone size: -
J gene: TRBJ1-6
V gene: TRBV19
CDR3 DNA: TGTGCCAGTAGTATAGATGGGGCCCAGCTCCACTTT
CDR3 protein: CASSIDGAQLHF

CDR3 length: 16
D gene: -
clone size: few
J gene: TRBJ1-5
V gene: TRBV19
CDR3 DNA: TGTGCCAGTAAACAGGGAGAATATGGGGACAATCAGCCCCAGCATTTT
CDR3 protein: CASKQGEYGDNQPQHF

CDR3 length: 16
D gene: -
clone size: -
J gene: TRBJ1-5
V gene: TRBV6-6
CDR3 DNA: TGTGCCAGCAGTTACCCTCCGGGGGATAGCAATCAGCCCCAGCATTTT
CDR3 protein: CASSYPPGDSNQPQHF

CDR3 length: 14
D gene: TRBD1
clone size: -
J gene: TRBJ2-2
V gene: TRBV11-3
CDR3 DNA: TGTGCCAGCACCGGGACAGCGAACACCGGGGAGCTGTTTTTT
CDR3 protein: CASTGTANTGELFF

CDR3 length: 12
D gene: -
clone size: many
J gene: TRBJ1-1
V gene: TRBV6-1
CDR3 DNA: TGTGCCAGCAGTGTTGGGACAACTGAAGCTTTCTTT
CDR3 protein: CASSVGTTEAFF

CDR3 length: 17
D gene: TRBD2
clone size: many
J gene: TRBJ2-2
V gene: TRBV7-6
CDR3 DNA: TGTGCCAGCAGCCCAGCCGCGGGGGACCAGAACACCGGGGAGCTGTTTTTT
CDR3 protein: CASSPAAGDQNTGELFF

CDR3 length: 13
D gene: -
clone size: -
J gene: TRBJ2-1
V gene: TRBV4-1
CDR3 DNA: TGCGCCAGCAGCCAAGTCTCCGAGCGGGCCGCGTTCTTC
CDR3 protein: CASSQVSERAAFF

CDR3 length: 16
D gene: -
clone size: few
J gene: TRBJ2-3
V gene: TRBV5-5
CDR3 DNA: TGTGCCAGCAGCTTCCTACAGGGTAGAAGCACAGATACGCAGTATTTT
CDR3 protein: CASSFLQGRSTDTQYF

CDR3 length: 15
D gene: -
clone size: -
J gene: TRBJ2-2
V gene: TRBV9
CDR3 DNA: TGTGCCAGCAGCGTAGGAAATAGAGGAAACGGGGAGCTGTTTTTT
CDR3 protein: CASSVGNRGNGELFF

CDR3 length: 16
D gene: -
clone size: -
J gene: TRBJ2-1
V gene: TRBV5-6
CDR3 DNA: TGTGCCAGCAGCTTGGAGGCGGGGACTTCCTACAATGAGCAGTTCTTC
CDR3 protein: CASSLEAGTSYNEQFF

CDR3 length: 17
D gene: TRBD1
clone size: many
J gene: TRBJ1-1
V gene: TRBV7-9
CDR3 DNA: TGTGCCAGCAGCGTCGGACAGGGAGGGCTTTATGACACTGAAGCTTTCTTT
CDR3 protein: CASSVGQGGLYDTEAFF

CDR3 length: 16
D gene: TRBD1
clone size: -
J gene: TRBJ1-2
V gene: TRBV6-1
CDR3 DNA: TGTGCCAGCAGACTCCGGGACAGGGGGCGCACATATGGCTACACCTTC
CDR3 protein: CASRLRDRGRTYGYTF

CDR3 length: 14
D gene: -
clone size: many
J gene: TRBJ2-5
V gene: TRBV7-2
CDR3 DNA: TGTGCCAGCAGCTTAGCGGTACTGGGAGAGACCCAGTACTTC
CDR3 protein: CASSLAVLGETQYF

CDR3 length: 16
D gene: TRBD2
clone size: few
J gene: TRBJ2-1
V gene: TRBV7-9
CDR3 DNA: TGTGCCAGCAGCTTAGCCCCAGCGGGGGGGCCCCTTGAGCAGTTCTTC
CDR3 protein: CASSLAPAGGPLEQFF

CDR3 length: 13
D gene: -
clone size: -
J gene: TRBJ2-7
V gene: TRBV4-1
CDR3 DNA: TGCGCCAGCAGCCATCTTGTGGGGGACGAGCAGTACTTC
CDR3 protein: CASSHLVGDEQYF

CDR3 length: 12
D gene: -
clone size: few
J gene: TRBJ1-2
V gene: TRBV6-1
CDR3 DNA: TGTGCCTTGGTTCCAGGGAACTATGGCTACACCTTC
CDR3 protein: CALVPGNYGYTF

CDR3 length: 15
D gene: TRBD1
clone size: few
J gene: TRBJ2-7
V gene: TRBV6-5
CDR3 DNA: TGTGCCAGCAGTTACCCGGGACAGCGGTTCTACGAGCAGTACTTC
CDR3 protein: CASSYPGQRFYEQYF

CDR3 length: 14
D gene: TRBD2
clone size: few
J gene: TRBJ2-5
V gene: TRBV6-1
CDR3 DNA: TGTGCCAGCAATTTCGGGGGGAGGAGGGAGACCCAGTACTTC
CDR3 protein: CASNFGGRRETQYF

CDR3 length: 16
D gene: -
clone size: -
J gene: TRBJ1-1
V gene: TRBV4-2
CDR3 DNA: TGTGCCAGCAGCCAAGAGACGGGACCGGGGAACACTGAAGCTTTCTTT
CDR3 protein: CASSQETGPGNTEAFF

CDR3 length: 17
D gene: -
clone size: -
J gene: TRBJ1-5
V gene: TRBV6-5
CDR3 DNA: TGTGCCAGCAGCTCTAGAGGGGGAGGGAATGCGGGGCAGCCCCAGCATTTT
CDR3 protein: CASSSRGGGNAGQPQHF

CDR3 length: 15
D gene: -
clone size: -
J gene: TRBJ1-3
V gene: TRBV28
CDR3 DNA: TGTGCCAGCAGTCCAGTAAGGGCCATCGAAAACACCATATATTTT
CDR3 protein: CASSPVRAIENTIYF

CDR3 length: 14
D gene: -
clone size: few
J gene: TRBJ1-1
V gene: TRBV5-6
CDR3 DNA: TGTGCCAGCAGCTTCGGGACCCCCTTCACTGAAGCTTTCTTT
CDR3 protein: CASSFGTPFTEAFF